One T cell receptor beta chain is described in this entry. Its antigen is as yet unknown. The record originates from a study of cytomegalovirus exposure and HLA in healthy donors. Primers: 60 Vbeta forward and 13 Jbeta reverse. Generated by immunoSEQ multiplex PCR, the TCRdb table keeps only in-frame clones and is missing some. The table includes roughly 170,000 clones, 76% detected once. The CDR3 runs 14 residues. The V gene's germline CDR1 is SGDLS and CDR2 YYNGEE. V lost 0 bases to trimming and J lost 5 bases; unmatched junction nucleotides: 4. The study, taken as a whole, reports: Indistinguishable V segments such as TRBV6-2 and TRBV6-3 were excluded.

Sample: PBMCs. The receptor comes from a female donor in good health and CMV-seronegative. The chain is built from TRBV9 and TRBJ1-2; 7 bases fit TRBD1. DNA for the CDR3: TGTGCCAGCAGCGTAGAGAGGGGGCAATATGGCTACACCTTC. Residues: CASSVERGQYGYTF.